What follows are 5 T cell receptor beta chains derived from one specimen sequenced in a study of beta chain features in type 1 diabetes. The entirety of the isolated RNA underwent reverse transcription, so expressed TCRB transcripts were sequenced. Only in-frame clones appear in the TCRdb table, and some are missing; sequencing was by immunoSEQ multiplex PCR. The sample lists 250,000 to 350,000 clones; approximately 10% were seen once. The specimen was naive CD4+ T cells from blood. The receptor source for this set is a woman under 40 in good health.

This sequence joins TRBV7-9 and TRBJ2-2; D is unclear. CDR3 length equals 14 residues. The V end lost 2 bases, the J end lost 1 base, and 5 bases lay between the germline ends. Germline V CDR1 and CDR2: SEHNR, FQNEAQ (reference sequence). This CDR3 reads CASSLSRNTGELFF. The DNA for the CDR3 is TGTGCCAGCAGCTTATCTAGGAACACCGGGGAGCTGTTTTTT.

This clone was recorded a few times. The chain joins TRBV5-4 to TRBJ2-4; 8 positions agree with TRBD1. The CDR3 extends over 13 amino acids. Unmatched junction bases numbered 5, after V lost 4 bases and J lost 8 bases. Germline CDR1 SGHNT, CDR2 YYREEE (reference sequence). The DNA of the CDR3 is TGTGCCAGCAGCCCGGACAGGGAGGACATTCAGTACTTC. The encoded protein is CASSPDREDIQYF.

This clone was seen more than once but under ten times. V usage is TRBV27 and J usage is TRBJ2-1; D unresolved. V was clipped by 8 bases and J by 6 bases, with 20 bases between them. There are 15 residues in the CDR3. Germline V CDR1 and CDR2: MNHEY, SMNVEV (reference sequence). CDR3 residues: CASRPVSGFVNEQFF. As DNA, the CDR3 is TGTGCCAGCCGGCCCGTCTCGGGTTTTGTCAATGAGCAGTTCTTC.

This clone has only a few counts. V is TRBV5-1 and J is TRBJ2-5; a possible D gene is TRBD1 (6 bases). V gave up 5 bases and J gave up 5 bases, with 19 bases separating them. In germline, CDR1 is SGHRS, CDR2 YFSETQ. The CDR3 spans 15 residues. Written as DNA, the CDR3 is TGCGCCAGCAGTCAACAGGGTTTGTCTTGGGAGACCCAGTACTTC. Its translation is CASSQQGLSWETQYF.

This clone was seen only a few times. The chain carries TRBV4-2 and TRBJ1-1; D gene unclear. Germline V CDR1 and CDR2: LGHNA, YNFKEQ. The V and J ends lost 0 bases and 0 bases respectively, with 5 bases between them. CDR3 length equals 14 residues. DNA of the CDR3: TGTGCCAGCAGCCAAGAACAGATGAACACTGAAGCTTTCTTT. Residues: CASSQEQMNTEAFF.